This record covers a single TCR beta chain. This clone has more than one count but fewer than ten. Its antigen is currently not known. Base quality data are lacking; no much larger clone is found one base away. TRB sequencing was run on genomic DNA with either the immunoSEQ assay at survey resolution or the hsTCRB kit. In the paper's pipeline: The immunoSEQ software was used for initial read processing, and the LymphoSeq R package was used for repertoire analyses. Clonality was computed as 1 minus normalized Shannon entropy, and a Gini coefficient was also calculated for each TRB dataset. Phenotypes of unsorted samples were inferred by mapping TRB sequences from sorted subsets of the recipient or donor onto unsorted samples of the same recipient. What TCRdb holds here is the immuneACCESS table cut down to in-frame rearrangements. Part of the clones is not present; checked against another copy, under half of the missing clones reflect an unresolved V gene, and the others are unexplained. D and trimming were read from the DNA, whereas the V and J calls and clone size are those reported in that table. The sample profile shows 30,000 to 45,000 clones; about three quarters of them were found once. Together, the top ten hold 7% to 8.5% of the sample.

These data belong to a study of T cells after posttransplantation cyclophosphamide (dated by TCRdb to the mid-2010s). Some background on the complete study: Using TRB sequencing, the study followed how the T cell repertoire rebuilt after myeloablative bone marrow transplantation with posttransplantation cyclophosphamide given as GVHD prophylaxis. Public TRB sequences were searched against a database of over 3,500 sequences associated with responses to pathogens, tumor antigens, self-antigens and alloantigens. Antigen receptor sequencing covered samples from some 35 PTCy-treated patients and around 16 of their related bone marrow donors. TRB sequencing was also done on up to about 3 additional blood samples from 2 to 5.2 years after transplant in 3 patients, and on pretransplant blood from a handful of patients. Blood from every one of the 30 to 35 PTCy patients who had 1-year posttransplant specimens underwent TRB sequencing. Because TRA and TRB clonality were tightly correlated in roughly 10 samples, subsequent TCR analyses were focused on TRB only.

The treatment or condition label corresponds to: high-dose cyclophosphamide on days +3 and +4 as single-agent GVHD prophylaxis. Patients in the PTCy group got busulfan and fludarabine conditioning, a marrow graft from a related or unrelated donor, and cyclophosphamide on days +3 and +4. PTCy-treated patients came from a prospective multi-institutional clinical trial. Peripheral blood and bone marrow mononuclear cells were isolated by Ficoll-Hypaque density centrifugation and were cryopreserved. FACS on a FACSAria II was used to sort CD4+ and CD8+ T cells, including the naive and memory subsets. What the authors observed across the whole study: The TRB repertoires of T cells infiltrating skin or the GI tract showed only limited overlap with the TRB repertoires found in blood. Donor-recipient similarity was low at 1-2 months but rose over the first year, and later blood repertoires were often dominated by donor CD8+ memory clones. Across the approximately 42 patients, TRB clonality was highly associated with recipient CMV seropositivity and CMV reactivation, and diversity with PTCy was similar to that in the CNI/methotrexate controls.

The germline V gene yields MGHRA for CDR1 and YSYEKL for CDR2. V was cut back by 4 bases and J by 4 bases, leaving a gap of 17 bases between them. Including the terminal cysteine and phenylalanine, the CDR3 comprises 16 residues. Solely the CDR3 DNA is kept, with 48 bases framed from the first base. The clonotype originates from a female patient between 40 and 50 years old who received an allogeneic stem cell transplant from a related donor, was CMV-positive, and had no GVHD. Following a transplant, some T lymphocytes may have been derived from the graft donor. The rearranged chain carries TRBV4-1 and TRBJ2-1, and TRBD2 may be the D gene, going by 7 matching bases. Sequencing used CD4+ T cells sorted from blood, obtained 1903 days after a stem cell transplant with posttransplant cyclophosphamide. In nucleotide form, the sequence is TGCGCCAGCAGCCCCGTGGGGCGGGGGCTATACAATGAGCAGTTCTTC. This sequence encodes CASSPVGRGLYNEQFF.